This T cell receptor (beta chain) came from a study of human T cells and chemical hapten exposure. About the research overall: Patients, mostly women, had alopecia areata, alopecia totalis or alopecia universalis.

Concerning this clonotype itself: Antigen specificity is unknown.

Notes on the study in general: Expanded TCRs created a significantly greater count of big CDR3 similarity clusters than controls did.

The time point here: patch test 3, about 24 weeks after DPC sensitization. As for treatment: therapeutic diphenylcyclopropenone sensitization with weekly scalp DPC. Unfractionated whole blood was the source of the extracted total RNA. Individual cDNA molecules (in the library) carried attached unique molecular identifiers. Each CDR3 protein gets one entry after TCRdb re-called the RACE reads with MiXCR. This sample has about 39,000 distinct CDR3 sequences; roughly 13% occur once, and the top ten carry approximately 2.2%. Trimming stripped 6 bases from V and 5 bases from J, with 16 bases between. Germline V lookup: CDR1 MNHEY, CDR2 SVGEGT. The CDR3 runs to 14 residues.

The TCR originated in a woman in her thirties or forties with alopecia areata. Some clones in this sample may be carry-over from other donors' samples. Here the sequenced sample was whole blood, taken in connection with sensitization to the hapten diphenylcyclopropenone (DPC). The chain has TRBV6-2 or TRBV6-3 and TRBJ2-5; perhaps TRBD2 as D (6 bases). This CDR3 reads CASSPGLAGETQYF. DNA of the CDR3: TGTGCCAGCAGCCCGGGACTGGCGGGGGAGACCCAGTACTTC.